Listed below are T cell receptor beta chains from one sample, sequenced in a study of blood T cell repertoires in COVID-19. The protocol was immunoSEQ multiplex PCR, while the TCRdb copy is restricted to in-frame clones and leaves out a portion. The sample carries fewer than 55,000 clones, about four fifths recorded once. Input material: peripheral blood. The receptors shown here come from a man aged 50-60 years with acute or convalescent COVID-19. Both conserved end residues are part of each CDR3. The D gene is left open where the match is weak.

TRBV20-1 | - | CSNHPRYGYTF
TRBV3-1/TRBV3-2 | - | CASSPLFGGSYNEQFF
TRBV28 | TRBD1 | CASTQGNYGYTF
TRBV30 | - | CAWSEFGVSGNTIYF
TRBV18 | - | CASSQSNSNYGYTF
TRBV30 | TRBD1 | CAWSAGTGVTNEKLFF
TRBV14 | TRBD2 | CASSPRLAGSYNEQFF
TRBV24-1 | TRBD1 | CATSPRGKNNEQFF
TRBV5-8 | - | CASSLSGKQVGTQYF
TRBV5-4 | - | CASSLVSLSYEQYF